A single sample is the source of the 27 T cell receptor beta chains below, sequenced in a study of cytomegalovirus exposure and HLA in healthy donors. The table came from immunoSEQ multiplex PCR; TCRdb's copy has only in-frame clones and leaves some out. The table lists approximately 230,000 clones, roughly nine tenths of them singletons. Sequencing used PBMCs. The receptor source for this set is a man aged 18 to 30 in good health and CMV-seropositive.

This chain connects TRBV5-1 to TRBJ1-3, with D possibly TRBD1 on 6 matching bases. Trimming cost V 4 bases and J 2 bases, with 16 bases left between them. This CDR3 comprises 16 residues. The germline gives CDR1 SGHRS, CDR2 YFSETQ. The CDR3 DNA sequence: TGCGCCAGCAGCGTATCACAGGGTTGGACTGGAAACACCATATATTTT. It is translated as CASSVSQGWTGNTIYF. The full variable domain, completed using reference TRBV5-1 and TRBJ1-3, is KAGVTQTPRYLIKTRGQQVTLSCSPISGHRSVSWYQQTPGQGLQFLFEYFSETQRNKGNFPGRFSGRQFSNSRSEMNVSTLELGDSALYLCASSVSQGWTGNTIYFGEGSWLTVV.

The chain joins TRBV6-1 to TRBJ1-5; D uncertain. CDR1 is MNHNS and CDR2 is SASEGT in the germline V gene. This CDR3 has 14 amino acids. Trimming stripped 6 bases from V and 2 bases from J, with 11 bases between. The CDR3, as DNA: TGTGCCAGCAGGGAACCGGGCGGCAATCAGCCCCAGCATTTT. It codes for CASREPGGNQPQHF.

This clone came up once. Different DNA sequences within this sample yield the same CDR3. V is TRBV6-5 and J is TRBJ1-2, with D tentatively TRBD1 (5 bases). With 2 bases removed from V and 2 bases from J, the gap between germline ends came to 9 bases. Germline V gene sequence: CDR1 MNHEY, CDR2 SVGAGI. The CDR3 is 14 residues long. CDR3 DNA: TGTGCCAGCAGTTACGGTCAGGGCAACTATGGCTACACCTTC. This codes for CASSYGQGNYGYTF.

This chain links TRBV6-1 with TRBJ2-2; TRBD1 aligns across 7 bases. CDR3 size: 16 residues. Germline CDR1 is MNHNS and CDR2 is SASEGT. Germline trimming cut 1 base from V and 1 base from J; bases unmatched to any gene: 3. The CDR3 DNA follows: TGTGCCAGCAGTGAAGGTTACAGGGGGAACACCGGGGAGCTGTTTTTT. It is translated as CASSEGYRGNTGELFF.

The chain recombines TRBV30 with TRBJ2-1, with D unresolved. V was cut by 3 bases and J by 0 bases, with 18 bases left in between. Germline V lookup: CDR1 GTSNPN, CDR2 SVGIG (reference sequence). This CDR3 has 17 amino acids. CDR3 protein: CAWSVRRTRYSYNEQFF. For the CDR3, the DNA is TGTGCCTGGAGCGTCCGAAGGACGAGATACTCCTACAATGAGCAGTTCTTC.

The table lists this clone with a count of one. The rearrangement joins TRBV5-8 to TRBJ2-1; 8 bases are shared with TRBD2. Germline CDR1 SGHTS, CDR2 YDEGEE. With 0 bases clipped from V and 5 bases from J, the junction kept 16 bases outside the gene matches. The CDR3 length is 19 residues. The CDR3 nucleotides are TGTGCCAGCAGCTTGGTGCGAAGGTCGGGAGGGCCGACGCACAATGAGCAGTTCTTC. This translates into CASSLVRRSGGPTHNEQFF.

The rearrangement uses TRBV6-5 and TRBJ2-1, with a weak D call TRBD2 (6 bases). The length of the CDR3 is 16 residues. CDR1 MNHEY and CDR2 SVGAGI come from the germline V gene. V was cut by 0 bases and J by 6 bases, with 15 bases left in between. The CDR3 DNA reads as TGTGCCAGCAGTTACTCGAGCGGGCAGGTGGCCAATGAGCAGTTCTTC. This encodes CASSYSSGQVANEQFF.

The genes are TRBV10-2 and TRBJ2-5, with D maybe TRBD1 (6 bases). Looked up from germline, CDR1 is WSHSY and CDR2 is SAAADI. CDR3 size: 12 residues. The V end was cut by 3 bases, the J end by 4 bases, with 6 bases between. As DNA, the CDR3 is TGCGCCAGCAGTGAAGGGGGAGAGACCCAGTACTTC. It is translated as CASSEGGETQYF.

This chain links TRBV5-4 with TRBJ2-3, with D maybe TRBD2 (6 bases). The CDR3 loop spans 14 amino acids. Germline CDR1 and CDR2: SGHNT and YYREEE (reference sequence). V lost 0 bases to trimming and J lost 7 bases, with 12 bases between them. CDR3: CASSLVLAPHTQYF. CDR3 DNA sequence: TGTGCCAGCAGCTTGGTACTAGCCCCACATACGCAGTATTTT.

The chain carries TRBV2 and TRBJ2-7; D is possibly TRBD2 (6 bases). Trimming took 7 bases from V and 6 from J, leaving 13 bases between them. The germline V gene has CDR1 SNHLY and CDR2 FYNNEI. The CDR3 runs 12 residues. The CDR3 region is CASTGGDLEQYF. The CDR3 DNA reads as TGTGCCAGCACGGGCGGGGACCTCGAGCAGTACTTC.

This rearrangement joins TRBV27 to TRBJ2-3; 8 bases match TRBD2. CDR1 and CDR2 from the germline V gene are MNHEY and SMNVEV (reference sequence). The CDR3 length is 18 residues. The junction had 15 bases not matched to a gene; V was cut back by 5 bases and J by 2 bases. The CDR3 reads CASSPLGGLAVTTDTQYF. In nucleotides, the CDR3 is TGTGCCAGCAGTCCGTTAGGTGGACTAGCAGTTACCACAGATACGCAGTATTTT.

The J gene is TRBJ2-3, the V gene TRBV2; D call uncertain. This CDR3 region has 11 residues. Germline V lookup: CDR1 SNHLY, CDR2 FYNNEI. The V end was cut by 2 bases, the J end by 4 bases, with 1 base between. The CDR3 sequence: CASSEPDTQYF. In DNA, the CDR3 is TGTGCCAGCAGTGAACCAGATACGCAGTATTTT.

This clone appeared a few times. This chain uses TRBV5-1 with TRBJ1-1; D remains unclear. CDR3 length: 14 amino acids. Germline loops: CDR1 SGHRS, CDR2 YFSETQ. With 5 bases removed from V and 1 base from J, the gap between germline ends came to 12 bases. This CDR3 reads CASSAQDGNTEAFF. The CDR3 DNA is TGCGCCAGCAGTGCTCAGGACGGGAACACTGAAGCTTTCTTT.

The CDR3 here is CSVALGPGELFF. In DNA, the CDR3 is TGCAGCGTTGCTTTAGGCCCCGGGGAGCTGTTTTTT. The chain employs TRBV29-1 and TRBJ2-2; D remains ambiguous. The CDR3 has 12 residues. Germline V gene data show CDR1 as SQVTM and CDR2 as ANQGSEA. V was trimmed by 4 bases and J by 6 bases, leaving 9 bases between them.

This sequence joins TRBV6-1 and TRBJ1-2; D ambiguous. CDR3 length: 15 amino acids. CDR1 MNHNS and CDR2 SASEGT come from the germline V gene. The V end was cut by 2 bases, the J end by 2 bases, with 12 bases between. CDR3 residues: CASSEIPTPNYGYTF. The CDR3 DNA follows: TGTGCCAGCAGTGAAATTCCGACACCAAACTATGGCTACACCTTC.

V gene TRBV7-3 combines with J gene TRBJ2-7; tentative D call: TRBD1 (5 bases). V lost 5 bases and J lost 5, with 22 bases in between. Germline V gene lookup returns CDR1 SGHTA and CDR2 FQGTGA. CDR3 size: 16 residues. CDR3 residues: CASSIDDRTSLDEQYF. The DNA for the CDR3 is TGTGCCAGCAGCATAGACGACAGAACCTCCCTCGACGAGCAGTACTTC.

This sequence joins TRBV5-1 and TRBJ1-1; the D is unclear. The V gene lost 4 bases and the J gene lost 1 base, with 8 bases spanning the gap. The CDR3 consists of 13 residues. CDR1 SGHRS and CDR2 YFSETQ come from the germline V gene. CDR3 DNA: TGCGCCAGCAGCGACCACGGGAACACTGAAGCTTTCTTT. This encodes CASSDHGNTEAFF.

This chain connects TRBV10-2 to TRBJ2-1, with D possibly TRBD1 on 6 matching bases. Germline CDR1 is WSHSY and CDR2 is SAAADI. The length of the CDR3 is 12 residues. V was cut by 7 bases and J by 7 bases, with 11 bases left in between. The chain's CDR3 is CASKEGVNEQFF. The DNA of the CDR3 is TGCGCCAGCAAAGAGGGGGTGAATGAGCAGTTCTTC.

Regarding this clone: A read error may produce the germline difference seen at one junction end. In DNA, the CDR3 is TGTGCCAGCAGCATAGACAGGGGGAGAGCTTTCTTT. This encodes CASSIDRGRAFF. The rearrangement uses TRBV11-2 and TRBJ1-1, with 9 bases fitting TRBD1. The CDR3 covers 12 residues. The germline V gene has CDR1 SGHAT and CDR2 FQNNGV.

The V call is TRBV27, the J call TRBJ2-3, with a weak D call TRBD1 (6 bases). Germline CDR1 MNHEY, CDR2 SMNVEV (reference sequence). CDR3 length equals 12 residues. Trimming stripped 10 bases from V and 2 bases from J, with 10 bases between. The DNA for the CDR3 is TGTGCCATTCGGACAGACACAGATACGCAGTATTTT. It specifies CAIRTDTDTQYF.

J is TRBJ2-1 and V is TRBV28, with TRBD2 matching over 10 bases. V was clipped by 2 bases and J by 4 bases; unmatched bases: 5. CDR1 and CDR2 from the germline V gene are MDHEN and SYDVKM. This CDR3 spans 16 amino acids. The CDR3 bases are TGTGCCAGCAGTTTAGGGGTAGCGGGAGGATACAATGAGCAGTTCTTC. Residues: CASSLGVAGGYNEQFF.

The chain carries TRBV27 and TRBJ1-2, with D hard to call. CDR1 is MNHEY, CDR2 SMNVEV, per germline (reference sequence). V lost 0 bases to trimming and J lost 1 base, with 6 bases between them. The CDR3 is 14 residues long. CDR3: CASSLSPSNYGYTF. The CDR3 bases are TGTGCCAGCAGTTTATCCCCCAGTAACTATGGCTACACCTTC.

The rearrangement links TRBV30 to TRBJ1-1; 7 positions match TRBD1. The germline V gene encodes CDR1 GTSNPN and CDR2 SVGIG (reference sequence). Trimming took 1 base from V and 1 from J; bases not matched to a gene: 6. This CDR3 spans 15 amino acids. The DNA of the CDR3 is TGTGCCTGGAGTGGGACAGGACCGGCGAACACTGAAGCTTTCTTT. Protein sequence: CAWSGTGPANTEAFF.

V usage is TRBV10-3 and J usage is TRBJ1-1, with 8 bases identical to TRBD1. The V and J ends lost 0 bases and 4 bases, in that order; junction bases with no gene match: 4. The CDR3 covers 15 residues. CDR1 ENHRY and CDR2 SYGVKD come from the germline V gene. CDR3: CAISESRTGSTEAFF. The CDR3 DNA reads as TGTGCCATCAGTGAGTCGAGGACAGGGAGCACTGAAGCTTTCTTT.

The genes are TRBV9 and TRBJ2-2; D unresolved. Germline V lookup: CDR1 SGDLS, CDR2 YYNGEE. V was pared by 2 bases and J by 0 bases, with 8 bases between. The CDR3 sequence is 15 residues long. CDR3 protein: CASSVSGSNTGELFF. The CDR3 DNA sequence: TGTGCCAGCAGCGTTTCTGGGTCGAACACCGGGGAGCTGTTTTTT.

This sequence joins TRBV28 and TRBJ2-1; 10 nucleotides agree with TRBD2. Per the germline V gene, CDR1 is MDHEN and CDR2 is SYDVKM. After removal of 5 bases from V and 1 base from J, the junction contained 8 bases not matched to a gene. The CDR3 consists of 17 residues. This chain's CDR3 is CASSTLAGARSYNEQFF. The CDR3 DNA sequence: TGTGCCAGCAGTACCCTAGCGGGAGCGAGGTCCTACAATGAGCAGTTCTTC.

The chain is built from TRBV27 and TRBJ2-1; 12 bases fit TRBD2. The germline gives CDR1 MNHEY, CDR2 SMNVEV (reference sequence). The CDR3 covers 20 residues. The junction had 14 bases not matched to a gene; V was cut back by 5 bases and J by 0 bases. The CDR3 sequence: CASSHPGLAGYPSSYNEQFF. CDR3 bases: TGTGCCAGCAGTCACCCAGGACTAGCGGGGTACCCCAGCTCCTACAATGAGCAGTTCTTC.